This TCR beta chain was sequenced for a study of shared clonotypes between healthy human individuals. Assay runs were performed at deep level. Here immunoSEQ multiplex PCR was the method, and the copy in TCRdb shows in-frame clones only, minus some. The sample holds under 300,000 clones, about 69% seen once. Trimming removed 4 bases at V and 3 bases at J, with 16 bases between. This CDR3 is built from 15 residues. Germline V lookup: CDR1 SGHNT, CDR2 YYREEE (reference sequence). The TCR originated in a man aged 25-40 years in good health. The source material was memory CD4+ T cells sorted from blood. Subset meaning: CD45RA-negative fraction. The chain uses TRBV5-4 and TRBJ2-5; D is tentatively TRBD1 or TRBD2 (5 bases each). This chain's CDR3 is CASSQRSRGEETQYF. As DNA, the CDR3 is TGTGCCAGCAGCCAGAGAAGTAGGGGAGAAGAGACCCAGTACTTC. The entire variable domain, with the rest obtained from reference TRBV5-4 and TRBJ2-5, is as follows: ETGVTQSPTHLIKTRGQQVTLRCSSQSGHNTVSWYQQALGQGPQFIFQYYREEENGRGNFPPRFSGLQFPNYSSELNVNALELDDSALYLCASSQRSRGEETQYFGPGTRLLVL.